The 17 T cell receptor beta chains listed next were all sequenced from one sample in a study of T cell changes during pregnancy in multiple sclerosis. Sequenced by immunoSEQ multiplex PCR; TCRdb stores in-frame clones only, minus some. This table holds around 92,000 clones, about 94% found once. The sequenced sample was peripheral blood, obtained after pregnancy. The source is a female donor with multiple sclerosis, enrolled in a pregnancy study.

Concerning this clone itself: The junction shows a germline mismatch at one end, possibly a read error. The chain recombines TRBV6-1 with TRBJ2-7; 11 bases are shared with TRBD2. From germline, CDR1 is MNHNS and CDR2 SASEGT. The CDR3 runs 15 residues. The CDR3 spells CASREGTSGVYEQYF. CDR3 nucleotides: TGTGCCAGCAGGGAAGGGACTAGCGGAGTTTACGAGCAGTACTTC.

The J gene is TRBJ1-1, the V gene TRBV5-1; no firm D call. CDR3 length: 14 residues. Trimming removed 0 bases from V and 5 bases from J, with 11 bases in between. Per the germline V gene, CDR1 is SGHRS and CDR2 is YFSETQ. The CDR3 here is CASSLEVAGTEAFF. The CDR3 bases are TGCGCCAGCAGCTTGGAAGTGGCGGGTACTGAAGCTTTCTTT.

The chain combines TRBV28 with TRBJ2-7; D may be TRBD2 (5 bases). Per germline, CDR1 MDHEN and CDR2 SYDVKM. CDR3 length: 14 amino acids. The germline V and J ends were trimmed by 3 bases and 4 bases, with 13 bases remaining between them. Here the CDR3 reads CASSLGVSRYEQYF. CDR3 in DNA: TGTGCCAGCAGTTTGGGAGTGTCAAGGTACGAGCAGTACTTC.

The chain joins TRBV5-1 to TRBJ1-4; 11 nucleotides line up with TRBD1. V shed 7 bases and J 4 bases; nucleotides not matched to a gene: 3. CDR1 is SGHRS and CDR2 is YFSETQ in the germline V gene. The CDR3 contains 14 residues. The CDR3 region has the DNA TGCGCCAGCGGACAGGGGGCAGTTAATGAAAAACTGTTTTTT. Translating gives CASGQGAVNEKLFF.

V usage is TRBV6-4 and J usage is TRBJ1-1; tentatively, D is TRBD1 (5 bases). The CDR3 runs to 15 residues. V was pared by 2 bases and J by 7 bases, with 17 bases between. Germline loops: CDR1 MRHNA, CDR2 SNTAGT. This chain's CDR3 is CASSDRAGRGYEAFF. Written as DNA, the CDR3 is TGTGCCAGCAGTGACAGGGCCGGGCGGGGGTATGAAGCTTTCTTT.

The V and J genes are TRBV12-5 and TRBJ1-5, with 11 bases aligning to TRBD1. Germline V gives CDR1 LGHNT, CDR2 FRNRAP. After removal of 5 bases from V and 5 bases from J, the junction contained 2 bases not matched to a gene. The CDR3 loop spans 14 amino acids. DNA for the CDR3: TGTGCTAGTGGTCCGGGACAGGGGGATCAGCCCCAGCATTTT. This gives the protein CASGPGQGDQPQHF.

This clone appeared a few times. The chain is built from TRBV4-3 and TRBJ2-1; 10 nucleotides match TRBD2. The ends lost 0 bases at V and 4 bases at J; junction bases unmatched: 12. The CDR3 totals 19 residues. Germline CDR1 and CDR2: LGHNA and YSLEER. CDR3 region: CASSQDMIGLAGEYNEQFF. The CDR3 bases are TGCGCCAGCAGCCAAGACATGATTGGCCTAGCGGGAGAGTACAATGAGCAGTTCTTC.

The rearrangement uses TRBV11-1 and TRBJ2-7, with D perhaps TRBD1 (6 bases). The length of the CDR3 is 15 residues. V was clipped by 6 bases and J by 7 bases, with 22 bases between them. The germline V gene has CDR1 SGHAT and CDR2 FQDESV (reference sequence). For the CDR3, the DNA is TGTGCCAGCAGGCCCAAAGCGACAGGTACGGGTGAGCAGTACTTC. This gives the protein CASRPKATGTGEQYF. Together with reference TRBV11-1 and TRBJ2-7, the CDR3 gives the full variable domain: EAEVAQSPRYKITEKSQAVAFWCDPISGHATLYWYRQILGQGPELLVQFQDESVVDDSQLPKDRFSAERLKGVDSTLKIQPAELGDSAMYLCASRPKATGTGEQYFGPGTRLTVT.

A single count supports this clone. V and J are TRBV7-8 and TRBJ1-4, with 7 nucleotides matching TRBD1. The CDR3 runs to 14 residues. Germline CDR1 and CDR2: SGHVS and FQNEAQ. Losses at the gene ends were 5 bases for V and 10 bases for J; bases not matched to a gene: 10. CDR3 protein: CASSPRTGERKLFF. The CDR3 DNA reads TGTGCCAGCAGCCCCCGCACAGGGGAGAGAAAACTGTTTTTT.

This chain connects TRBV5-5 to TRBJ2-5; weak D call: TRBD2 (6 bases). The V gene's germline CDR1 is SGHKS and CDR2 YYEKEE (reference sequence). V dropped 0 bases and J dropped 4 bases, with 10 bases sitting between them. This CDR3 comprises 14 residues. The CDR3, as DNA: TGTGCCAGCAGCTTGGGCGGAGGGTCAGAGACCCAGTACTTC. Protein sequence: CASSLGGGSETQYF.

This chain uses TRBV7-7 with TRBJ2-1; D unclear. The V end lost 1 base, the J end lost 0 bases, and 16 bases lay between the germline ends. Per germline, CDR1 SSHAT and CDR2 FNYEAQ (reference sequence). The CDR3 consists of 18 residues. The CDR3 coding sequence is TGTGCCAGCAGCTTAGGCGGCGGTCCTGGCCGCTCCTACAATGAGCAGTTCTTC. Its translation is CASSLGGGPGRSYNEQFF.

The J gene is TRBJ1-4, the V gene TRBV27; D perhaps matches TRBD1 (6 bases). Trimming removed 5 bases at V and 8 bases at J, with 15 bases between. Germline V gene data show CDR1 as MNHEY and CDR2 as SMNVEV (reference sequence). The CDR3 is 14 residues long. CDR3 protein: CASSPDRSGEKLFF. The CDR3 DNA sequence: TGTGCCAGCAGTCCTGACAGGTCCGGAGAAAAACTGTTTTTT.

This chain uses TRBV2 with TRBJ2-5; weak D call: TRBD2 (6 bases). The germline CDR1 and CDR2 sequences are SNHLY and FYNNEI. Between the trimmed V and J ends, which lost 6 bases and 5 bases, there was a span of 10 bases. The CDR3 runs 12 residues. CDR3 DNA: TGTGCCAGCAGGCCCGGGAGCGAGACCCAGTACTTC. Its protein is CASRPGSETQYF. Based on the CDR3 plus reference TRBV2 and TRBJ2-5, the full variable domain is EPEVTQTPSHQVTQMGQEVILRCVPISNHLYFYWYRQILGQKVEFLVSFYNNEISEKSEIFDDQFSVERPDGSNFTLKIRSTKLEDSAMYFCASRPGSETQYFGPGTRLLVL.

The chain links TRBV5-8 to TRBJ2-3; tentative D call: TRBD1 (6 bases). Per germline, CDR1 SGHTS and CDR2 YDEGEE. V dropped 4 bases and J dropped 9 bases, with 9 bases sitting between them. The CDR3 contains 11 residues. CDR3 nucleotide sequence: TGTGCCAGCAGCCAGAGGGGGACGCAGTATTTT. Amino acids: CASSQRGTQYF.

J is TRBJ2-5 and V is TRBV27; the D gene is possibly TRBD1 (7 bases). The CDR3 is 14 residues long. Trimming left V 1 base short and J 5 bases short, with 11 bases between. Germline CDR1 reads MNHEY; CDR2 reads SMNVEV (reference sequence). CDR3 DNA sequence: TGTGCCAGCAGTTTATACCCAGGGGGGGAGACCCAGTACTTC. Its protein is CASSLYPGGETQYF.

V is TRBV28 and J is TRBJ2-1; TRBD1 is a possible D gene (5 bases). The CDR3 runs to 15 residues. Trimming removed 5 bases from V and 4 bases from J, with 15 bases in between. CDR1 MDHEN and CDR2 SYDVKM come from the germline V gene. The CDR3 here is CASSHRPTAYNEQFF. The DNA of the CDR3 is TGTGCCAGCAGTCACCGGCCGACAGCTTACAATGAGCAGTTCTTC.

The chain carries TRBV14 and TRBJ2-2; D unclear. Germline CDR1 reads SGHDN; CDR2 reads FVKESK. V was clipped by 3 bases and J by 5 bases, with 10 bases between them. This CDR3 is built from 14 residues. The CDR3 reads CASSQYVATGELFF. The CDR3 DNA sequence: TGTGCCAGCAGCCAGTACGTGGCAACCGGGGAGCTGTTTTTT.